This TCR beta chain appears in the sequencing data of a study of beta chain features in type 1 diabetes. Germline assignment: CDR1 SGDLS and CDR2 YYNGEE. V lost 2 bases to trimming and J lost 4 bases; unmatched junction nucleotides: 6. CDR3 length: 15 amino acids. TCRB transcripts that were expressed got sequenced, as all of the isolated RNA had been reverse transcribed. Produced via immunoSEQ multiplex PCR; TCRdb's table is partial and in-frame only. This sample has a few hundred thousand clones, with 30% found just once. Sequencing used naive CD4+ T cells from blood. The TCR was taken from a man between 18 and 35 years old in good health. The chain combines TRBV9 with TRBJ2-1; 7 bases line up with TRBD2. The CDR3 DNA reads TGTGCCAGCAGCGTCCTCTGGGGAGGGTACAATGAGCAGTTCTTC. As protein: CASSVLWGGYNEQFF.